Each of the 14 T cell receptor beta chains below was sequenced from the same sample in a study of cytomegalovirus exposure and HLA in healthy donors. This PCR relied on a set of 60 Vbeta primers and 13 Jbeta primers. Libraries were prepared by immunoSEQ multiplex PCR; TCRdb keeps only in-frame clonotypes and omits some of them. The table records some 200,000 clones, about 84% of them present only once. The sequenced sample was PBMCs. These receptors were obtained from a man in his fifties in good health and CMV-seronegative.

The rearrangement joins TRBV19 to TRBJ1-1; tentatively, D is TRBD1 (5 bases). Germline loops: CDR1 LNHDA, CDR2 SQIVND (reference sequence). The CDR3 loop spans 15 amino acids. The germline V and J ends were trimmed by 5 bases and 2 bases, with 15 bases remaining between them. CDR3 residues: CASSGASQPNTEAFF. The CDR3 nucleotides read TGTGCCAGTAGTGGGGCATCACAGCCTAACACTGAAGCTTTCTTT.

V is TRBV29-1 and J is TRBJ1-2; D ambiguous. Germline V CDR1 and CDR2: SQVTM, ANQGSEA. V lost 4 bases and J lost 5, with 14 bases in between. This CDR3 comprises 13 residues. The CDR3 DNA sequence: TGCAGCGTTGGGCGGGATTCGACTTATGGCTACACCTTC. Residues: CSVGRDSTYGYTF.

The V call is TRBV5-1, the J call TRBJ2-1, with 12 bases matching TRBD1. The CDR3 is 17 amino acids. Germline V gene data show CDR1 as SGHRS and CDR2 as YFSETQ. The V gene end was trimmed by 0 bases and the J gene end by 7 bases; junction bases not matched to a gene: 8. The CDR3 region is CASSLGGPGQGANEQFF. DNA of the CDR3: TGCGCCAGCAGCTTGGGTGGACCGGGACAGGGGGCGAATGAGCAGTTCTTC.

The chain has TRBV7-9 and TRBJ1-2, with TRBD1 matching 8 bases. The germline gives CDR1 SEHNR, CDR2 FQNEAQ (reference sequence). This CDR3 is 13 amino acids long. V gave up 7 bases and J gave up 6 bases; unmatched junction bases: 7. DNA for the CDR3: TGTGCCAGCACCTCAGGGGGCGCGGATGGCTACACCTTC. This encodes CASTSGGADGYTF. Full variable domain (outside the CDR3, taken from reference TRBV7-9 and TRBJ1-2): DTGVSQNPRHKITKRGQNVTFRCDPISEHNRLYWYRQTLGQGPEFLTYFQNEAQLEKSRLLSDRFSAERPKGSFSTLEIQRTEQGDSAMYLCASTSGGADGYTFGSGTRLTVV.

V and J are TRBV5-6 and TRBJ1-2; the D is unclear. Trimming removed 7 bases at V and 5 bases at J, with 12 bases between. This CDR3 region has 12 residues. Germline assignment: CDR1 SGHDT and CDR2 YYEEEE. The CDR3 bases are TGTGCCAGCTCGAACAGACCTTATGGCTACACCTTC. Protein: CASSNRPYGYTF.

This sequence joins TRBV7-9 and TRBJ1-2; D gene ambiguous. With 4 bases removed from V and 4 bases from J, the gap between germline ends came to 16 bases. Germline V gives CDR1 SEHNR, CDR2 FQNEAQ (reference sequence). The CDR3 is 15 residues long. CDR3 in DNA: TGTGCCAGCAGCTCTAGAGAAACTGTGGGCTATGGCTACACCTTC. Translating gives CASSSRETVGYGYTF. Full variable domain (missing parts from reference TRBV7-9 and TRBJ1-2): DTGVSQNPRHKITKRGQNVTFRCDPISEHNRLYWYRQTLGQGPEFLTYFQNEAQLEKSRLLSDRFSAERPKGSFSTLEIQRTEQGDSAMYLCASSSRETVGYGYTFGSGTRLTVV.

The table lists this clone with a count of one. This rearrangement joins TRBV5-6 to TRBJ2-7, with D possibly being TRBD2 (5 bases). Trimming took 5 bases from V and 2 from J, leaving 14 bases between them. The germline CDR1 and CDR2 sequences are SGHDT and YYEEEE. This CDR3 region has 14 residues. CDR3 DNA sequence: TGTGCCAGCAGTTTGAGTGGGAGCCCCTACGAGCAGTACTTC. Amino acids: CASSLSGSPYEQYF.

CDR3 DNA sequence: TGTGCCAGCAGCACCCCCCGGGACAGGGCAAATGGCTACACCTTC. This gives the protein CASSTPRDRANGYTF. The gene calls are TRBV11-2 and TRBJ1-2; TRBD1 matches 9 bases. The length of the CDR3 is 15 residues. V shed 5 bases, J shed 6 bases, and the junction held 10 bases outside the gene matches. Looked up from germline, CDR1 is SGHAT and CDR2 is FQNNGV.

The rearrangement uses TRBV5-5 and TRBJ1-3; D is undetermined. Germline assignment: CDR1 SGHKS and CDR2 YYEKEE (reference sequence). The CDR3 runs to 16 residues. Trimming removed 4 bases at V and 0 bases at J, with 14 bases between. CDR3: CASSAIYPNSGNTIYF. For the CDR3, the DNA is TGTGCCAGCAGCGCTATATACCCGAACTCTGGAAACACCATATATTTT.

The chain joins TRBV7-9 to TRBJ1-3; TRBD1 aligns across 9 bases. This CDR3 spans 15 amino acids. Germline V gene lookup returns CDR1 SEHNR and CDR2 FQNEAQ (reference sequence). Trimming cost V 5 bases and J 6 bases; bases outside gene matches: 8. The CDR3 sequence is CASSGGQGLQNTIYF. CDR3 DNA: TGTGCCAGCAGCGGGGGACAGGGTTTACAAAACACCATATATTTT.

The CDR3: CASSVPDRTNTGELFF. As DNA, the CDR3 is TGTGCCAGCAGTGTACCAGACAGGACTAACACCGGGGAGCTGTTTTTT. The V call is TRBV25-1, the J call TRBJ2-2; perhaps TRBD1 as D (6 bases). Germline assignment: CDR1 MGHDK and CDR2 SYGVNS. V was trimmed by 4 bases and J by 2 bases, leaving 14 bases between them. This CDR3 region has 16 residues. The entire variable domain, with the rest obtained from reference TRBV25-1 and TRBJ2-2, is as follows: EADIYQTPRYLVIGTGKKITLECSQTMGHDKMYWYQQDPGMELHLIHYSYGVNSTEKGDLSSESTVSRIRTEHFPLTLESARPSHTSQYLCASSVPDRTNTGELFFGEGSRLTVL.

This clone appeared once. This chain uses TRBV28 with TRBJ1-1; no reliable D call. V dropped 6 bases and J dropped 0 bases, with 14 bases sitting between them. Germline V lookup: CDR1 MDHEN, CDR2 SYDVKM. The CDR3 loop spans 15 amino acids. The CDR3 DNA follows: TGTGCCAGCAGCGGAGCAACTGCTATGAACACTGAAGCTTTCTTT. Its translation is CASSGATAMNTEAFF. The full variable domain, rest sourced from reference TRBV28 and TRBJ1-1, is DVKVTQSSRYLVKRTGEKVFLECVQDMDHENMFWYRQDPGLGLRLIYFSYDVKMKEKGDIPEGYSVSREKKERFSLILESASTNQTSMYLCASSGATAMNTEAFFGQGTRLTVV.

The chain has TRBV27 and TRBJ2-2, with 7 bases identical to TRBD2. There are 13 residues in the CDR3. Trimming removed 10 bases from V and 6 bases from J; junction bases left unmatched: 8. Per the germline V gene, CDR1 is MNHEY and CDR2 is SMNVEV (reference sequence). Here the CDR3 DNA reads TGTGCCACCGGATCAAGCGGGGCCGGGGAGCTGTTTTTT. The encoded protein is CATGSSGAGELFF.

The sample holds one count of this clone. The chain uses TRBV9 and TRBJ1-3, with D possibly matching TRBD1 (6 bases). V lost 4 bases to trimming and J lost 0 bases, with 17 bases between them. CDR3 length: 17 residues. Per the germline V gene, CDR1 is SGDLS and CDR2 is YYNGEE. The CDR3 DNA is TGTGCCAGCAGCATAGCCCGGGACATAGACTCTGGAAACACCATATATTTT. Its protein product is CASSIARDIDSGNTIYF.